A selection of T cell receptor beta chains follows, all from one sample in a study of blood T cells in healthy people across ages. TCRdb reprocessed the 5' RACE reads with MiXCR, giving one entry per CDR3 protein. There are over 1,200,000 distinct CDR3 sequences in the sample; around 55% occur only once, and 5.5% to 8% lies in the top ten. Sequencing was performed on blood. The receptors were sampled from a man between 18 and 29 years old in good health. The conserved cysteine and the conserved F or W are not part of the CDR3 here.

>TRBV28|TRBJ2-2
ASSPITGELF
>TRBV20-1|-
SASTGGNDEQY
>TRBV29-1|-
SAETGTGNYEQY
>TRBV6-4|TRBJ1-1
ASSAGSNTEAF
>TRBV7-6|TRBJ1-6
ASSLAGVGQANSPLH
>TRBV11-3|TRBJ2-3
ASSFDTADTQY
>TRBV11-2|TRBJ1-4
ASSLGVGRGDEKLF
>TRBV6-2/TRBV6-3|TRBJ2-3
ASRVGSFDTQY
>TRBV11-2|TRBJ2-3
ASSLGGTRWRSGREDTQY
>TRBV2|TRBJ2-1
ASSEANGATEQF
>TRBV27|TRBJ1-6
ASSFVDAYNSPLH
>TRBV12-3/TRBV12-4|TRBJ2-5
ASSWLGLEDPETQY
>TRBV28|TRBJ2-1
ATTTSGREQF
>TRBV6-6|TRBJ2-3
ASSYYNGGTDTQY
>TRBV4-1|TRBJ2-4
ASSQDGGVQY
>TRBV7-2|TRBJ2-7
ASSRDRSSTHEQY
>TRBV11-2|TRBJ2-3
ASRPGRPDTQY
>TRBV12-3/TRBV12-4|TRBJ1-2
ASSFQHEANYGYT
>TRBV6-5|TRBJ2-3
ASSWDGTRGTQY
>TRBV30|TRBJ2-1
ASASLLGEQF
>TRBV27|TRBJ1-2
ASSPIPTTGGYGYT
>TRBV20-1|-
SANERTSGGENIQY
>TRBV4-1|TRBJ2-1
ASSPRGPTSYNEQF
>TRBV6-2/TRBV6-3|TRBJ2-1
ASSRDRVDNEQF
>TRBV20-1|TRBJ2-7
SATHTGSGWSYEQY
>TRBV7-7|TRBJ2-3
ASSLAAGDTDTQY
>TRBV5-1|TRBJ2-7
ASSSPDGYSSYEQY
>TRBV4-1|TRBJ2-2
ASSQIAGGTGELF
>TRBV29-1|TRBJ2-3
SVEGGAGTDTQY
>TRBV6-2/TRBV6-3|TRBJ2-7
ASSYGANTYEQY
>TRBV7-6|TRBJ2-3
ASSLLLASTDTQY
>TRBV29-1|TRBJ2-2
SVESVGVDTGELF
>TRBV2|TRBJ1-2
ALQRALGGYT
>TRBV29-1|TRBJ1-2
SGLLYTGNDFYGYT
>TRBV15|TRBJ1-2
ATSRGGADNYGYT
>TRBV7-2|TRBJ2-6
ASSFLLTSGANVLT
>TRBV12-3/TRBV12-4|TRBJ2-5
ASSLSLRPQY
>TRBV12-3/TRBV12-4|TRBJ2-3
ASSLVVGGSDTQY
>TRBV2|TRBJ1-2
ASSVYGDDGYT
>TRBV7-8|TRBJ2-4
ASSLGAGREWEQY
>TRBV2|TRBJ2-6
ASRRKLASSGANVLT
>TRBV5-4|TRBJ2-5
ASRQTTVTNPETQY
>TRBV5-1|TRBJ1-1
ASSVWDRGTEAF
>TRBV29-1|TRBJ2-2
SVADRGFSGELF
>TRBV10-3|TRBJ1-2
AISDGVRQKSVYEVGYT
>TRBV12-3/TRBV12-4|TRBJ2-2
ASSPGTGGLTGELF
>TRBV12-3/TRBV12-4|TRBJ2-6
ASSQRGGSGANVLT
>TRBV3-1|TRBJ1-4
ASSQDRTGGTNEKLF
>TRBV4-1|TRBJ1-1
ASSQAQAWETEAF
>TRBV27|TRBJ2-7
ASSFVDTRGEQY
>TRBV15|TRBJ2-1
ATRSPGTGGNEQF
>TRBV10-3|TRBJ1-2
AITPKGDYGYT
>TRBV20-1|TRBJ2-3
SAPDSTQTEDTQY
>TRBV4-2|TRBJ2-2
ASSHGGSTGELF
>TRBV7-2|TRBJ1-2
ASAGDSDYGYT
>TRBV6-5|TRBJ1-1
ASSYTGNLYTEAF
>TRBV12-3/TRBV12-4|TRBJ2-7
ASSVETSGYEQY
>TRBV7-2|TRBJ2-1
ASSLFASGGGAGQF
>TRBV5-1|TRBJ2-1
ASSFGRSNEQF
>TRBV20-1|TRBJ1-1
SARNVNTEAF